Listed here are 17 T cell receptor beta chains from one sample, sequenced in a study of cytomegalovirus exposure and HLA in healthy donors. PCR amplification relied on 60 Vbeta primers (plus 13 Jbeta primers). The data were produced by immunoSEQ multiplex PCR, yet TCRdb's version contains in-frame clones alone and is incomplete. The sample lists 300,000 or so clones, around four fifths occurring once. Sequencing was done on a sample of PBMCs. Receptors were obtained from a woman aged 40 to 50 in good health and CMV-seropositive.

This chain joins TRBV9 and TRBJ2-1, with 9 nucleotides matching TRBD2. The CDR3 loop spans 14 amino acids. Germline CDR1 reads SGDLS; CDR2 reads YYNGEE. Losses at the gene ends were 3 bases for V and 9 bases for J; bases not matched to a gene: 7. Here the CDR3 DNA reads TGTGCCAGCAGCGAGGGACTAGCCGGGGGTGAGCAGTTCTTC. Encoded protein: CASSEGLAGGEQFF. Full variable domain (outside the CDR3, taken from reference TRBV9 and TRBJ2-1): DSGVTQTPKHLITATGQRVTLRCSPRSGDLSVYWYQQSLDQGLQFLIQYYNGEERAKGNILERFSAQQFPDLHSELNLSSLELGDSALYFCASSEGLAGGEQFFGPGTRLTVL.

CDR3: CASSEGERRGYTF. CDR3 nucleotides: TGCGCCAGCAGCGAAGGGGAGCGTCGGGGCTACACCTTC. The chain joins TRBV4-3 to TRBJ1-2; possible D gene TRBD1, 5 bases. In germline, CDR1 is LGHNA, CDR2 YSLEER. Trimming took 5 bases from V and 8 from J, leaving 15 bases between them. The CDR3 totals 13 residues.

This clone was counted a few times. J is TRBJ2-3 and V is TRBV5-1; 11 bases are shared with TRBD2. The trim removed 3 bases at V and 0 bases at J, leaving 3 bases unmatched. CDR1 is SGHRS, CDR2 YFSETQ, per germline. The CDR3 runs 16 residues. The CDR3 sequence: CASSSGTSGSTDTQYF. Written as DNA, the CDR3 is TGCGCCAGCAGCTCAGGGACTAGCGGTAGCACAGATACGCAGTATTTT.

This chain connects TRBV6-6 to TRBJ2-7, with D perhaps TRBD1 (10 bases). The CDR3 loop spans 15 amino acids. V dropped 5 bases and J dropped 5 bases, with 19 bases sitting between them. Germline V gives CDR1 MNHNY, CDR2 SVGAGI (reference sequence). CDR3 DNA sequence: TGTGCCAGCAGTGGCGGGAGGGACAGGGGCCACGAGCAGTACTTC. Protein: CASSGGRDRGHEQYF.

There are a few counts of this clone. The rearrangement links TRBV10-3 to TRBJ2-2; 9 bases agree with TRBD1. Looked up from germline, CDR1 is ENHRY and CDR2 is SYGVKD. The trim removed 7 bases at V and 6 bases at J, leaving 6 bases unmatched. The CDR3 covers 14 residues. The CDR3 DNA reads as TGTGCCATCAAGAGGGACAGGGACGCCGGGGAGCTGTTTTTT. Its protein product is CAIKRDRDAGELFF.

The V gene is TRBV13, the J gene TRBJ2-1; TRBD1 aligns across 10 bases. Germline values: CDR1 PRHDT, CDR2 FYEKMQ (reference sequence). The CDR3 is 16 residues long. With V trimmed by 4 bases and J by 7 bases, 10 bases remained unmatched. CDR3 sequence reads: CASSSAGTGASNEQFF. The CDR3 nucleotides read TGTGCCAGCAGCTCCGCCGGGACAGGGGCGTCAAATGAGCAGTTCTTC.

This clone was counted only a few times. The gene calls are TRBV11-2 and TRBJ2-2, with TRBD1 as a possible D gene (6 bases). V lost 5 bases and J 0 bases, leaving 16 bases between the germline ends. The germline CDR1 and CDR2 sequences are SGHAT and FQNNGV. The CDR3 has 17 amino acids. This CDR3 reads CASSDLRQAPNTGELFF. DNA of the CDR3: TGTGCCAGCAGCGATCTGAGACAGGCCCCGAACACCGGGGAGCTGTTTTTT.

The chain recombines TRBV6-6 with TRBJ1-5; TRBD1 might be the D (5 bases). The CDR3 has 15 amino acids. From germline, CDR1 is MNHNY and CDR2 SVGAGI (reference sequence). V lost 3 bases to trimming and J lost 4 bases, with 13 bases between them. CDR3 coding DNA: TGTGCCAGCAGTTATGCAGGGCAGGGAAATCAGCCCCAGCATTTT. Protein product: CASSYAGQGNQPQHF.

This clone was detected a few times. The chain recombines TRBV29-1 with TRBJ1-3; D remains unclear. Germline values: CDR1 SQVTM, CDR2 ANQGSEA. The CDR3 contains 11 residues. V dropped 4 bases and J dropped 3 bases, with 4 bases sitting between them. The CDR3 spells CSVVSGNTIYF. In DNA form, the CDR3 reads TGCAGCGTTGTCAGTGGAAACACCATATATTTT.

The chain links TRBV7-9 to TRBJ1-2; a weak D match, TRBD1 (5 bases). This CDR3 is built from 13 residues. The V end was cut by 3 bases, the J end by 1 base, with 6 bases between. Germline V CDR1 and CDR2: SEHNR, FQNEAQ (reference sequence). This chain's CDR3 is CASSFDSNYGYTF. As DNA, the CDR3 is TGTGCCAGCAGCTTCGACAGTAACTATGGCTACACCTTC.

V gene TRBV11-2 combines with J gene TRBJ2-7, with 7 bases aligning to TRBD1. Germline V CDR1 and CDR2: SGHAT, FQNNGV. The CDR3 runs to 13 residues. The V and J ends lost 2 bases and 2 bases, in that order; junction bases with no gene match: 0. In DNA form, the CDR3 reads TGTGCCAGCAGCTTACAGGGGGCCTACGAGCAGTACTTC. It encodes CASSLQGAYEQYF.

This clone was seen once. DNA of the CDR3: TGTGCCAGCAGCTTAGATCCAGGGACTCGTGGGGGGCAGTTCTTC. It codes for CASSLDPGTRGGQFF. The chain carries TRBV7-3 and TRBJ2-1, with a weak D call TRBD2 (6 bases). Trimming stripped 2 bases from V and 12 bases from J, with 20 bases between. From germline, CDR1 is SGHTA and CDR2 FQGTGA. The CDR3 consists of 15 residues.

Written as DNA, the CDR3 is TGTGCCAGCAGTCGCCTAGCGGGAGGGCCCAATGAGCAGTTCTTC. Translating it yields CASSRLAGGPNEQFF. The gene calls are TRBV27 and TRBJ2-1; 12 bases match TRBD2. The germline CDR1 and CDR2 sequences are MNHEY and SMNVEV (reference sequence). Losses at the gene ends were 5 bases for V and 6 bases for J; bases not matched to a gene: 5. This CDR3 region has 15 residues.

The V gene is TRBV30, the J gene TRBJ2-2, with a weak D call TRBD2 (6 bases). This CDR3 is built from 15 residues. Trimming removed 5 bases from V and 1 base from J, with 14 bases in between. Germline V CDR1 and CDR2: GTSNPN, SVGIG (reference sequence). Here the CDR3 reads CAWAIGGLNTGELFF. The CDR3 coding sequence is TGTGCCTGGGCTATCGGGGGATTGAACACCGGGGAGCTGTTTTTT.

The J gene is TRBJ2-2, the V gene TRBV5-4; D is perhaps TRBD1 (8 bases). V lost 0 bases and J 5 bases, leaving 14 bases between the germline ends. Germline V gene data show CDR1 as SGHNT and CDR2 as YYREEE (reference sequence). This CDR3 is 16 amino acids long. The CDR3 loop reads CASSLDTGGGTGELFF. CDR3 sequence (DNA): TGTGCCAGCAGCTTGGACACAGGGGGAGGGACCGGGGAGCTGTTTTTT.

This sequence joins TRBV11-3 and TRBJ2-4, with D possibly matching TRBD2 (6 bases). The germline V gene has CDR1 SGHNT and CDR2 YENEEA. Between the trimmed V and J ends, which lost 5 bases and 6 bases, there was a span of 23 bases. The CDR3 is made up of 17 amino acids. CDR3 coding DNA: TGTGCCAGCAGCGTGGGGATAGGTGGAGGGGATGGAAACATTCAGTACTTC. Its translation is CASSVGIGGGDGNIQYF.

The chain couples TRBV29-1 to TRBJ1-1; TRBD1 is a possible D gene (5 bases). The ends were cut back, 6 bases at V and 8 bases at J, with 13 bases in the middle. This CDR3 has 11 amino acids. Germline values: CDR1 SQVTM, CDR2 ANQGSEA. The CDR3 bases are TGCAGCGTCAGGGAAGAGGCCGAAGCTTTCTTT. Protein: CSVREEAEAFF.